The sequence of this T cell receptor (beta chain) was determined in a study of vaccination and CD4 T cells after COVID-19. For the study at large: Overlapping peptides of the spike proteins of SARS-CoV-2, HCoV-NL63, HCoV-OC43 and HCoV-229E were used for cell stimulation.

Overall study results and limits: Spike mono-reactivity was found in 304 of the 307 vaccine-specific clones identified in convalescent patients. Convalescent patient numbers were relatively low, with no early post-infection timepoints.

Researchers used the Oncomine TCR Beta short-read assay to sequence DNA from cultured CD4+ T cells. Genomic DNA was isolated from cultured CD4+ T cells. TCRdb analysed the PCR reads with MiXCR anew, one entry per CDR3 protein. Of 12,000 to 15,000 distinct CDR3 sequences listed, about 73% are singletons. Regarding treatment: approximately nine-day PBMC culture with coronavirus spike peptide pools or control peptides (ViraFEST assay). In the case of this clonotype: The antigen remains undetermined.

Germline loops: CDR1 DFQATT, CDR2 SNEGSKA (reference sequence). CDR3 length equals 14 residues. V shed 2 bases, J shed 0 bases, and the junction held 0 bases outside the gene matches. The sample comprised CD4+ T cells from blood, cultured in vitro. The chain recombines TRBV20-1 with TRBJ2-2; 7 nucleotides align to TRBD1. The receptor's source is a human donor who had recovered from COVID-19. CDR3 nucleotide sequence: TGCAGTGCTAGACAGGGGGCGAACACCGGGGAGCTGTTTTTT. Translated: CSARQGANTGELFF.